This passage covers 28 T cell receptor beta chains from one sample sequenced in a study of T cell responses to AZD1222 COVID-19 vaccine. The protocol was immunoSEQ multiplex PCR, while the TCRdb copy is restricted to in-frame clones and leaves out a portion. The sample comprises roughly 48,000 clones, approximately 89% of which are singletons, and less than 6% rests with the top ten. This specimen consisted of peripheral blood, obtained 28 days after the second AZD1222 dose. The receptors derive from an adult who received the AZD1222 COVID-19 vaccine.

This chain joins TRBV10-3 and TRBJ2-1; 10 bases are shared with TRBD1. V was clipped by 2 bases and J by 7 bases; unmatched bases: 11. From germline, CDR1 is ENHRY and CDR2 SYGVKD. CDR3 size: 17 residues. This chain's CDR3 is CAISERAGTGVSNEQFF. In nucleotides, the CDR3 is TGTGCCATCAGTGAGAGAGCCGGGACAGGGGTTTCGAATGAGCAGTTCTTC.

The V and J genes are TRBV3-1 (or the pseudogene TRBV3-2) and TRBJ1-2, with TRBD1 identical over 7 bases. Germline V gives CDR1 LGHDT, CDR2 YNNKEL (reference sequence). The CDR3 spans 14 residues. J was trimmed by 7 bases and V by 6 bases; bases with no gene match: 11. The CDR3, as DNA: TGTGCCAGCAGGCCAGGGGGGGGCGAATTTGGCTACACCTTC. Protein: CASRPGGGEFGYTF.

This rearrangement joins TRBV4-1 to TRBJ1-4; D unresolved. V was clipped by 3 bases and J by 4 bases, with 12 bases between them. The CDR3 runs to 15 residues. Per the germline V gene, CDR1 is MGHRA and CDR2 is YSYEKL. CDR3 sequence (DNA): TGCGCCAGCAGCCAGCCCCGGGGTGATAATGAAAAACTGTTTTTT. It codes for CASSQPRGDNEKLFF.

This clone was recorded only once. This chain joins TRBV2 and TRBJ2-7; D possibly corresponds to TRBD2 (6 bases). V gave up 7 bases and J gave up 0 bases, with 16 bases separating them. The germline V gene encodes CDR1 SNHLY and CDR2 FYNNEI. The CDR3 is 15 amino acids. The DNA of the CDR3 is TGTGCCAGCATTCGGGGCGGGGCTCGCTCCTACGAGCAGTACTTC. Amino acid sequence: CASIRGGARSYEQYF.

This chain connects TRBV27 to TRBJ1-2; weak D call: TRBD1 (5 bases). The CDR3 extends over 15 amino acids. CDR1 MNHEY and CDR2 SMNVEV come from the germline V gene (reference sequence). Trimming removed 5 bases at V and 0 bases at J, with 13 bases between. CDR3 coding DNA: TGTGCCAGCAGTGCGACAGTATCAGCTAACTATGGCTACACCTTC. Its translation is CASSATVSANYGYTF.

The chain recombines TRBV28 with TRBJ1-2, with unresolved D. The CDR3 length is 14 residues. Germline V gene lookup returns CDR1 MDHEN and CDR2 SYDVKM. V gave up 2 bases and J gave up 8 bases, with 15 bases separating them. CDR3: CASSLKPSGRGYTF. CDR3 bases: TGTGCCAGCAGTTTAAAGCCTTCCGGGAGAGGCTACACCTTC.

The rearrangement joins TRBV10-3 to TRBJ2-5, with a tentative D call TRBD1 (6 bases). CDR3 length: 15 amino acids. The germline V gene encodes CDR1 ENHRY and CDR2 SYGVKD. V lost 5 bases and J lost 1, with 14 bases in between. The CDR3 loop reads CAISPSTGPQETQYF. CDR3 nucleotides: TGTGCCATCAGTCCTTCGACAGGACCCCAAGAGACCCAGTACTTC.

The chain combines TRBV6-2 or TRBV6-3 with TRBJ2-7; TRBD2 aligns across 7 bases. Germline lookup yields CDR1 MNHEY and CDR2 SVGEGT. Trimming cost V 6 bases and J 0 bases; bases outside gene matches: 11. The CDR3 is made up of 16 amino acids. The CDR3 reads CASSVALAASSYEQYF. In nucleotides, the CDR3 is TGTGCCAGCAGCGTCGCTCTAGCGGCTAGCTCCTACGAGCAGTACTTC.

V and J are TRBV6-5 and TRBJ2-7; maybe TRBD2 (5 bases). This CDR3 region has 14 residues. Trimming left V 0 bases short and J 2 bases short, with 8 bases between. Germline CDR1 reads MNHEY; CDR2 reads SVGAGI. Written as DNA, the CDR3 is TGTGCCAGCAGTTACTCGGAGACTACCTACGAGCAGTACTTC. This sequence encodes CASSYSETTYEQYF.

This rearrangement joins TRBV7-9 to TRBJ2-7, with a weak D call TRBD1 (5 bases). CDR1 is SEHNR and CDR2 is FQNEAQ in the germline V gene (reference sequence). V was pared by 0 bases and J by 3 bases, with 15 bases between. This CDR3 contains 16 residues. The CDR3 loop reads CASSLARARGHYEQYF. DNA for the CDR3: TGTGCCAGCAGCTTAGCCAGGGCTAGGGGTCACTACGAGCAGTACTTC.

The V and J genes are TRBV6-1 and TRBJ2-4; 7 nucleotides match TRBD2. The trim removed 0 bases at V and 8 bases at J, leaving 4 bases unmatched. The length of the CDR3 is 14 residues. Per germline, CDR1 MNHNS and CDR2 SASEGT. DNA for the CDR3: TGTGCCAGCAGTGAAGCGGGGGGAGGGGACATTCAGTACTTC. Its translation: CASSEAGGGDIQYF.

V is TRBV5-1 and J is TRBJ1-4, with 7 bases aligning to TRBD1. The ends lost 4 bases at V and 1 base at J; junction bases unmatched: 16. This CDR3 comprises 19 residues. Looked up from germline, CDR1 is SGHRS and CDR2 is YFSETQ. For the CDR3, the DNA is TGCGCCAGCAGCCCTCTCGGCACAGGGGTGTATGGAACTAATGAAAAACTGTTTTTT. It specifies CASSPLGTGVYGTNEKLFF.

This clone has a handful of counts. The chain couples TRBV24-1 to TRBJ2-7, with D perhaps assigned TRBD1 or TRBD2 (5 bases each). Germline CDR1 KGHDR, CDR2 SFDVKD. CDR3 length equals 12 residues. Trimming removed 6 bases at V and 3 bases at J, with 8 bases between. This CDR3 is CATSRDGYEQYF. CDR3 coding DNA: TGTGCCACCAGTCGGGACGGCTACGAGCAGTACTTC.

The CDR3 is CASSPRGGTSYEQYF. The CDR3, as DNA: TGTGCCAGCAGCCCCCGTGGGGGGACCTCCTACGAGCAGTACTTC. The gene calls are TRBV6-5 and TRBJ2-7, with D possibly being TRBD2 (6 bases). Germline V gene lookup returns CDR1 MNHEY and CDR2 SVGAGI. There are 15 residues in the CDR3. V lost 6 bases, J lost 0 bases, and 15 bases lay in between.

The chain combines TRBV29-1 with TRBJ2-1; possibly TRBD1 for D (5 bases). The V end was cut by 1 base, the J end by 4 bases, with 8 bases between. Germline V gives CDR1 SQVTM, CDR2 ANQGSEA. The CDR3 sequence is 13 residues long. Here the CDR3 DNA reads TGCAGCGTTGAAGGACAGAGATACAATGAGCAGTTCTTC. Translated: CSVEGQRYNEQFF.

The gene calls are TRBV5-4 and TRBJ2-7; 7 bases fit TRBD2. Germline V gives CDR1 SGHNT, CDR2 YYREEE (reference sequence). The CDR3 length is 15 residues. V was pared by 4 bases and J by 5 bases, with 12 bases of the junction left unmatched. CDR3 in amino acids: CASSRPGGGAHEQYF. The CDR3 nucleotides read TGTGCCAGCAGCCGCCCTGGGGGAGGGGCCCACGAGCAGTACTTC.

The rearrangement joins TRBV29-1 to TRBJ2-1, with 7 bases fitting TRBD2. CDR1 SQVTM and CDR2 ANQGSEA come from the germline V gene. V trimming: 0 bases; J trimming: 3 bases; junction bases outside the gene matches: 8. This CDR3 is built from 16 residues. In DNA, the CDR3 is TGCAGCGTTGAAGATCCAGATGGGACTAACTACAATGAGCAGTTCTTC. Translating it yields CSVEDPDGTNYNEQFF.

V and J are TRBV12-3 or TRBV12-4 and TRBJ2-1; no firm D call. The V end lost 3 bases, the J end lost 8 bases, and 11 bases lay between the germline ends. The CDR3 runs to 13 residues. The CDR3 reads CASSFEGGYEQFF. DNA of the CDR3: TGTGCCAGCAGTTTCGAAGGTGGCTATGAGCAGTTCTTC.

This clone came up once. This chain uses TRBV5-6 with TRBJ2-3; 8 bases are a match to TRBD1. The ends lost 4 bases at V and 4 bases at J; junction bases unmatched: 8. The CDR3 sequence is 15 residues long. In germline, CDR1 is SGHDT, CDR2 YYEEEE. Here the CDR3 reads CASSRQGSGADTQYF. The CDR3 nucleotides are TGTGCCAGCAGCCGACAGGGGTCGGGCGCAGATACGCAGTATTTT. Combining the CDR3 with reference TRBV5-6 and TRBJ2-3 gives the whole variable domain DAGVTQSPTHLIKTRGQQVTLRCSPKSGHDTVSWYQQALGQGPQFIFQYYEEEERQRGNFPDRFSGHQFPNYSSELNVNALLLGDSALYLCASSRQGSGADTQYFGPGTRLTVL.

This chain connects TRBV4-1 to TRBJ2-7, with TRBD2 matching 7 bases. Germline CDR1 and CDR2: MGHRA and YSYEKL. The CDR3 covers 13 residues. The J segment lost 5 bases and the V segment lost 4 bases, leaving 5 bases of the junction unmatched. In DNA, the CDR3 is TGCGCCAGCAGCCTAGGACTAGAGGACGAGCAGTACTTC. Protein: CASSLGLEDEQYF.

The V call is TRBV6-2 or TRBV6-3, the J call TRBJ2-1; tentatively, D is TRBD2 (7 bases). The CDR3 is 13 amino acids. V was pared by 3 bases and J by 10 bases, with 13 bases between. Germline CDR1 and CDR2: MNHEY and SVGEGT. The chain's CDR3 is CASSYGGGGEQFF. CDR3 DNA: TGTGCCAGCAGTTATGGTGGGGGGGGCGAGCAGTTCTTC.

The rearrangement links TRBV6-5 to TRBJ2-7, with 9 nucleotides matching TRBD2. The V gene's germline CDR1 is MNHEY and CDR2 SVGAGI. The CDR3 is 13 residues long. Germline trimming cut 6 bases from V and 3 bases from J; bases unmatched to any gene: 3. The CDR3 here is CASRRLADYEQYF. CDR3 nucleotide sequence: TGTGCCAGCAGAAGACTAGCGGACTACGAGCAGTACTTC.

This chain joins TRBV7-9 and TRBJ2-1; D ambiguous. The CDR3 length is 13 residues. The V and J ends lost 0 bases and 12 bases respectively, with 12 bases between them. Germline V gene lookup returns CDR1 SEHNR and CDR2 FQNEAQ (reference sequence). The CDR3 is CASSLALTTGQFF. The CDR3 region has the DNA TGTGCCAGCAGCTTAGCGCTCACTACCGGGCAGTTCTTC.

The rearrangement uses TRBV20-1 and TRBJ2-7; no definite D call. The CDR3 covers 11 residues. The germline V and J ends were trimmed by 4 bases and 2 bases, with 6 bases remaining between them. Germline-derived CDR1 and CDR2 are DFQATT and SNEGSKA (reference sequence). The CDR3, as DNA: TGCAGTGCTATTCTTACCTACGAGCAGTACTTC. Translated, it gives CSAILTYEQYF.

V is TRBV6-5 and J is TRBJ1-2; tentatively, D is TRBD1 (6 bases). The CDR3 is 13 amino acids. Looked up from germline, CDR1 is MNHEY and CDR2 is SVGAGI. The V end was cut by 6 bases, the J end by 2 bases, with 10 bases between. CDR3 coding DNA: TGTGCCAGCAGCGTGGGGGCGAACTATGGCTACACCTTC. It codes for CASSVGANYGYTF.

The V call is TRBV4-3, the J call TRBJ2-2; 7 bases align to TRBD2. The junction had 2 bases not matched to a gene; V was cut back by 1 base and J by 6 bases. The germline V gene encodes CDR1 LGHNA and CDR2 YSLEER. CDR3 length equals 14 residues. The CDR3, as DNA: TGCGCCAGCAGCCAAGGTCGGGGGGCCGGGGAGCTGTTTTTT. Encoded protein: CASSQGRGAGELFF.

The rearrangement links TRBV7-8 to TRBJ1-4; D is unclear. The ends were cut back, 1 base at V and 5 bases at J, with 14 bases in the middle. The CDR3 is 16 residues long. The germline gives CDR1 SGHVS, CDR2 FQNEAQ. CDR3 DNA sequence: TGTGCCAGCAGCTTAGGCCGTTCAGTCCCGAATGAAAAACTGTTTTTT. It specifies CASSLGRSVPNEKLFF.

With respect to this clone: At one end the junction does not follow the germline gene, possibly because of a read error. Here the CDR3 reads CASSKAGQPQNQPQHF. CDR3 sequence (DNA): TGTGCCAGCAGTAAAGCGGGACAGCCCCAGAATCAGCCCCAGCATTTT. The chain links TRBV6-1 to TRBJ1-5, with 7 positions matching TRBD1. CDR3 length: 16 amino acids. Germline CDR1 and CDR2: MNHNS and SASEGT.